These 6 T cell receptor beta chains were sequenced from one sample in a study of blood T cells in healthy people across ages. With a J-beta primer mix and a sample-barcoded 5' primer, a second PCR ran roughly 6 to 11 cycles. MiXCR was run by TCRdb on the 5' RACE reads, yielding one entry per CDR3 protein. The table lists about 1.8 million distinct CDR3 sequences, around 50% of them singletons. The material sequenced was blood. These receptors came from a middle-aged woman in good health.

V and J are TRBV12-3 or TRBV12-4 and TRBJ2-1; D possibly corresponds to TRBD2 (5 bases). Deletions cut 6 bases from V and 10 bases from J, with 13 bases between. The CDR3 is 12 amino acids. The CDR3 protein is CASSWETGEQFF. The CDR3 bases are TGTGCCAGCAGCTGGGAGACTGGCGAGCAGTTCTTC.

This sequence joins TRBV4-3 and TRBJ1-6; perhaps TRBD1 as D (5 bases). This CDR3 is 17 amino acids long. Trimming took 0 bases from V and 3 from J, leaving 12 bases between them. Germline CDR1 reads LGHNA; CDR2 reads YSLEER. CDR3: CASSQEQTDFYNSPLHF. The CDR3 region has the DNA TGCGCCAGCAGCCAAGAGCAGACAGATTTCTATAATTCACCCCTCCACTTT.

In nucleotides, the CDR3 is TGTGCCACCAGTGATTCCGGGGGGAAGGAGCAGTACTTC. Amino acids: CATSDSGGKEQYF. This chain links TRBV24-1 with TRBJ2-7; TRBD2 agrees at 7 bases. Germline loops: CDR1 KGHDR, CDR2 SFDVKD. The CDR3 spans 13 residues. With V trimmed by 2 bases and J by 7 bases, 4 bases remained unmatched.

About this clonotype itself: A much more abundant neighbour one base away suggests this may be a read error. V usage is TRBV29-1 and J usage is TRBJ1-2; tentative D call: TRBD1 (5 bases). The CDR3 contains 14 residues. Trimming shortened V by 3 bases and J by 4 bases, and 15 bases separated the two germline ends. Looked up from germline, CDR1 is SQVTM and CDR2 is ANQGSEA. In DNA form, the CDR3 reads TGCAGCGTTGAGCCTCCGGGACGGCCCTATGGCTACACCTTC. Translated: CSVEPPGRPYGYTF.

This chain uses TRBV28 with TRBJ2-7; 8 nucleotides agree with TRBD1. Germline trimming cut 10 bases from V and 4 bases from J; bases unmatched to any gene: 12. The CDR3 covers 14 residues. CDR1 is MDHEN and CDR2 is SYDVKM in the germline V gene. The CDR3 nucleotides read TGTGCCATCGGAAGGACAGGGAGAGTTTACGAGCAGTACTTC. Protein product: CAIGRTGRVYEQYF.

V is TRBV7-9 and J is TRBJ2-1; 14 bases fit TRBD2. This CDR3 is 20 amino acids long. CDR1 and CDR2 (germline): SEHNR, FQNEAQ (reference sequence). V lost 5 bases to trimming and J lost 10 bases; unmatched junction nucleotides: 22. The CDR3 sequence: CASSTNFMTSGGALSWEQFF. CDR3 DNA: TGTGCCAGCAGCACAAACTTCATGACTAGCGGGGGGGCTTTAAGTTGGGAGCAGTTCTTC.